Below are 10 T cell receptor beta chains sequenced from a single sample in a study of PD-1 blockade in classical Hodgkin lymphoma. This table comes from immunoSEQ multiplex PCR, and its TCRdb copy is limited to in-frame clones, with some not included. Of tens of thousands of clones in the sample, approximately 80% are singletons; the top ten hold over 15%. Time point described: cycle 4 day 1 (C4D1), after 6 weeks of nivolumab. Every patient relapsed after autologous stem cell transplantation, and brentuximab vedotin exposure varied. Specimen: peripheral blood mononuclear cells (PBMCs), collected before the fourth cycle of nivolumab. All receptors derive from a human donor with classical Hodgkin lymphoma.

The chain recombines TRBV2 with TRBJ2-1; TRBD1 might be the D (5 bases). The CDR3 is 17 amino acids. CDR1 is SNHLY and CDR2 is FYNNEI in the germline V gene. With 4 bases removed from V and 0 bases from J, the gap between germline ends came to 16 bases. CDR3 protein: CASSVDIPFSSYNEQFF. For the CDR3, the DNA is TGTGCCAGCAGTGTGGACATACCATTCAGCTCCTACAATGAGCAGTTCTTC.

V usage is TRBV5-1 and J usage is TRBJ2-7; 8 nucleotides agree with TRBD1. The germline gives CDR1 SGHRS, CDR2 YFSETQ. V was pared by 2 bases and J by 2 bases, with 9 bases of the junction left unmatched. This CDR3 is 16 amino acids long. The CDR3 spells CASSLRAGGFTYEQYF. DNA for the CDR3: TGCGCCAGCAGCTTACGGGCAGGGGGCTTTACCTACGAGCAGTACTTC.

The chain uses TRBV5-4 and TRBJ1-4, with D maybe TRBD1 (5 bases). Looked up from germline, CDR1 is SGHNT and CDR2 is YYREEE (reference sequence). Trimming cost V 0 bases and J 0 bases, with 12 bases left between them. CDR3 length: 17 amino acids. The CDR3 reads CASSLVAGSPTNEKLFF. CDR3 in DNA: TGTGCCAGCAGCTTGGTTGCAGGGAGCCCAACTAATGAAAAACTGTTTTTT.

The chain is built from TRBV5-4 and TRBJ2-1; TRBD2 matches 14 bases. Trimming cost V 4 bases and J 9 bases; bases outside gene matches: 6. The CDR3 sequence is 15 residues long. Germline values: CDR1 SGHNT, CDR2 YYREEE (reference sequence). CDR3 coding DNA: TGTGCCAGCAGCCCCGGGACTAGCGGGAGAGGTGAGCAGTTCTTC. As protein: CASSPGTSGRGEQFF.

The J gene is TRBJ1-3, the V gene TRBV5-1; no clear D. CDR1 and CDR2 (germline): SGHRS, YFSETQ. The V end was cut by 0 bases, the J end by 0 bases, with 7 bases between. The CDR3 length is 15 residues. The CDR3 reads CASSLGAGSGNTIYF. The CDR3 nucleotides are TGCGCCAGCAGCTTGGGCGCCGGCTCTGGAAACACCATATATTTT.

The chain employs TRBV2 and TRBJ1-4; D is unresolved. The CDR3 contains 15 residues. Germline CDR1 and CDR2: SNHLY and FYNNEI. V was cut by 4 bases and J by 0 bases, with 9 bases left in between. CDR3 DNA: TGTGCCAGCAGTGCTCAAATCGCAACTAATGAAAAACTGTTTTTT. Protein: CASSAQIATNEKLFF.

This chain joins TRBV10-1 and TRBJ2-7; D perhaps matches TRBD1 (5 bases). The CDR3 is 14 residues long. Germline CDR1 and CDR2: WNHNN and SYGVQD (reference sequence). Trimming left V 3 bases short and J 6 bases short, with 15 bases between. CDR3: CASSDTGRAPEQYF. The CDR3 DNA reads TGCGCCAGCAGTGATACTGGCAGGGCTCCCGAGCAGTACTTC.

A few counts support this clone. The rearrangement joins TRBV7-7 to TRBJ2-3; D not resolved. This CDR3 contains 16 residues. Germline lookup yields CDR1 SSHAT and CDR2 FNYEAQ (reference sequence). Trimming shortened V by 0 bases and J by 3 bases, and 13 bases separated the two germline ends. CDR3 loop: CASSLALTAGTDTQYF. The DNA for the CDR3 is TGTGCCAGCAGCTTAGCCTTGACCGCAGGAACAGATACGCAGTATTTT.

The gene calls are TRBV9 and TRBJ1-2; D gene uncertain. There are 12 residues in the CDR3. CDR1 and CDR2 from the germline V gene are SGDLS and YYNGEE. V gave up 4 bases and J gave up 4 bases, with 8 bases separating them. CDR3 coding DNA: TGTGCCAGCAGCTTCCTGGGCTATGGCTACACCTTC. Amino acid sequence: CASSFLGYGYTF.

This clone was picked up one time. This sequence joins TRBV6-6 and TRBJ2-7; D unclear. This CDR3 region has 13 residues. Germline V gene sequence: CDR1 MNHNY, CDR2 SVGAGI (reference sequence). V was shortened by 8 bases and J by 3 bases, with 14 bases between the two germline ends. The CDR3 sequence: CASAIGFVYEQYF. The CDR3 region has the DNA TGTGCCAGCGCCATAGGGTTTGTCTACGAGCAGTACTTC.